A selection of T cell receptor beta chains follows, all from one sample in a study of PD-1 and CTLA-4 blockade in melanoma. Data came from immunoSEQ multiplex PCR; TCRdb stores just in-frame clones and leaves some out. The sample contains over 25,000 clones, about 89% of which appear only once. Source: CD8+ T cells from peripheral blood, taken before anti-PD-1 treatment. The receptor source for this set is a human donor with melanoma. CDR3s include the opening cysteine and the closing phenylalanine or tryptophan. The D gene is left open where the match is weak. For some rows the clone size is stated as once, few or many, or as a class when expanded; others skip it.

v_call	cdr3_length	d_call	j_call	clone_size	cdr3_aa	cdr3_nt
TRBV7-9	17	TRBD2	TRBJ2-7	.	CASSLIAPGTSGYEQYF	TGTGCCAGCAGCTTAATCGCTCCCGGGACTAGCGGCTACGAGCAGTACTTC
TRBV3-1/TRBV3-2	15	TRBD2	TRBJ2-2	.	CASSQSSGNTGELFF	TGTGCCAGCAGCCAATCTAGCGGTAACACCGGGGAGCTGTTTTTT
TRBV4-1	14	.	TRBJ2-3	.	CASSQGFFTDTQYF	TGCGCCAGCAGCCAAGGATTTTTCACAGATACGCAGTATTTT
TRBV27	13	.	TRBJ1-5	.	CASSLGLNQPQHF	TGTGCCAGCAGTTTGGGGCTTAATCAGCCCCAGCATTTT
TRBV3-1/TRBV3-2	13	.	TRBJ1-1	.	CASSQEEGNMSFF	TGTGCCAGCAGCCAAGAGGAGGGAAATATGTCTTTCTTT
TRBV18	18	TRBD1	TRBJ1-1	once	CASSHDSIQGIMNTEAFF	TGTGCCAGCTCTCACGACAGTATACAGGGGATCATGAACACTGAAGCTTTCTTT
TRBV7-9	14	.	TRBJ2-7	.	CASAVEEGRDEQYF	TGTGCCAGCGCCGTAGAGGAGGGCCGGGACGAGCAGTACTTC
TRBV7-8	15	TRBD1	TRBJ1-5	once	CASSSDRGLIQPQHF	TGTGCCAGCAGCTCGGACAGGGGGTTGATTCAGCCCCAGCATTTT
TRBV5-1	13	.	TRBJ1-1	.	CASSPYMNTEAFF	TGCGCCAGCAGCCCGTACATGAACACTGAAGCTTTCTTT
TRBV10-3	13	.	TRBJ1-1	.	CAISDLLNTEAFF	TGTGCCATCAGTGACCTCTTGAACACTGAAGCTTTCTTT
TRBV6-4	16	.	TRBJ2-6	few	CASSDSGGSGANVLTF	TGTGCCAGCAGTGACTCTGGGGGGTCTGGGGCCAACGTCCTGACTTTC
TRBV4-2	15	.	TRBJ2-2	.	CASSQWAGPTGELFF	TGTGCCAGCAGCCAATGGGCGGGACCAACCGGGGAGCTGTTTTTT
TRBV10-3	16	.	TRBJ1-5	.	CAISESSQGISQPQHF	TGTGCCATCAGTGAGTCATCACAGGGTATTAGTCAGCCCCAGCATTTT
TRBV5-5	14	.	TRBJ2-7	.	CASSDRDRNYEQYF	TGTGCCAGCAGCGACCGGGACCGCAACTACGAGCAGTACTTC
TRBV7-8	15	TRBD1	TRBJ2-7	once	CASSLGAGGSYEQYF	TGTGCCAGCAGCTTAGGGGCAGGGGGCTCCTACGAGCAGTACTTC
TRBV15	14	.	TRBJ1-5	.	CATSRGTENQPQHF	TGTGCCACCAGCAGAGGGACAGAGAATCAGCCCCAGCATTTT
TRBV13	17	TRBD2	TRBJ2-1	.	CASSLDGSGSRKNEQFF	TGTGCCAGCAGCTTAGACGGAAGCGGGAGTAGGAAAAATGAGCAGTTCTTC
TRBV5-4	12	.	TRBJ2-3	.	CASSLGKDTQYF	TGTGCCAGCAGCTTGGGGAAAGATACGCAGTATTTT
TRBV19	18	TRBD2	TRBJ2-6	.	CASSNIWTSGSGANVLTF	TGTGCCAGTAGTAATATATGGACTAGCGGCTCTGGGGCCAACGTCCTGACTTTC